The clone carrying this T cell receptor (beta chain) has ten or more counts. This record comes from a study of T cells in Graves' hyperthyroidism and ophthalmopathy. Amplification targeted TCR beta CDR3 regions from RNA transcripts. First-round RT-PCR targeting the TCR CDR3 was performed with the HTBI primer set. TCRdb processed the multiplex PCR reads anew with MiXCR; each CDR3 protein has one entry. The sample includes hundreds of thousands of distinct CDR3 sequences, around 42% of them seen just once. The CDR3 spans 12 residues. Germline loops: CDR1 KGHDR, CDR2 SFDVKD. The V gene lost 4 bases and the J gene lost 4 bases, with 4 bases spanning the gap.

This clonotype was sampled from a woman aged 18-29 years with Graves' hyperthyroidism. The rearrangement joins TRBV24-1 to TRBJ1-5, with D hard to call. Sequencing was done on a sample of peripheral blood or thyroid tissue (not recorded which). DNA of the CDR3: TGTGCCACCAGTGAAAGAAATCAGCCCCAGCATTTT. Residues: CATSERNQPQHF.